The 31 T cell receptor beta chains listed next were all sequenced from one sample in a study of cytomegalovirus exposure and HLA in healthy donors. The PCR employed 60 Vbeta primers together with 13 Jbeta primers. Using immunoSEQ multiplex PCR, the repertoire was profiled, and TCRdb retains in-frame clones only, with some absent. The table includes a few hundred thousand clones, around 65% detected once. Material for sequencing was PBMCs. These receptors all come from a female donor in good health and CMV-seronegative.

The chain joins TRBV6-6 to TRBJ1-1, with 9 bases aligning to TRBD1. V was pared by 6 bases and J by 0 bases, with 8 bases of the junction left unmatched. The CDR3 totals 16 residues. Germline CDR1 and CDR2: MNHNY and SVGAGI (reference sequence). The CDR3 coding sequence is TGTGCCAGCAGGGCCGGGACAGGGCTCATGAACACTGAAGCTTTCTTT. As protein: CASRAGTGLMNTEAFF.

This clone came up a few times. This chain connects TRBV30 to TRBJ2-7; the D gene is possibly TRBD2 (5 bases). There are 13 residues in the CDR3. Germline CDR1 is GTSNPN and CDR2 is SVGIG (reference sequence). Trimming pared 0 bases from V and 6 bases from J, leaving 12 bases between. CDR3 in amino acids: CAWSVRGAAEQYF. In DNA, the CDR3 is TGTGCCTGGAGTGTACGAGGAGCGGCCGAGCAGTACTTC.

The rearrangement joins TRBV4-1 to TRBJ2-7, with a possible D match to TRBD1 (6 bases). CDR1 and CDR2 from the germline V gene are MGHRA and YSYEKL. Trimming removed 6 bases from V and 0 bases from J, with 12 bases in between. The CDR3 extends over 14 amino acids. CDR3 loop: CASSLQGYSYEQYF. CDR3 coding DNA: TGCGCCAGCAGTTTGCAGGGGTACTCCTACGAGCAGTACTTC.

This rearrangement joins TRBV5-1 to TRBJ2-7; D perhaps matches TRBD1 (6 bases). The V end lost 4 bases, the J end lost 6 bases, and 20 bases lay between the germline ends. This CDR3 has 15 amino acids. The germline V gene has CDR1 SGHRS and CDR2 YFSETQ. The CDR3 nucleotides read TGCGCCAGCAGCACCGTCGGACAGCCTGGAGGCGAGCAGTACTTC. This gives the protein CASSTVGQPGGEQYF.

The chain carries TRBV7-9 and TRBJ2-5, with 10 bases lining up with TRBD2. Near its end, the DNA agrees better with TRBJ2-7, so the J call may be wrong. The CDR3 has 15 amino acids. CDR1 and CDR2 (germline): SEHNR, FQNEAQ (reference sequence). The CDR3 nucleotides read TGTGCCAGCAGCTTAGTCAGCGGGAGGGTCGACGAGCAGTACTTC. Translation gives CASSLVSGRVDEQYF.

This chain links TRBV27 with TRBJ1-1; 10 positions agree with TRBD1. Trimming cost V 5 bases and J 11 bases; bases outside gene matches: 8. Germline CDR1 and CDR2: MNHEY and SMNVEV (reference sequence). The CDR3 has 13 amino acids. The CDR3 spells CASSPGTGERAFF. CDR3 in DNA: TGTGCCAGCAGTCCCGGGACAGGGGAGAGGGCTTTCTTT.

The rearrangement joins TRBV12-5 to TRBJ2-5; a weak D match, TRBD1 (5 bases). Deletions cut 3 bases from V and 0 bases from J, with 14 bases between. This CDR3 contains 16 residues. Germline CDR1 is LGHNT and CDR2 is FRNRAP. CDR3 region: CASGFLRVLHQETQYF. In DNA, the CDR3 is TGTGCTAGTGGTTTCCTCAGGGTTCTTCACCAAGAGACCCAGTACTTC. The full variable domain, completed using reference TRBV12-5 and TRBJ2-5, is DARVTQTPRHKVTEMGQEVTMRCQPILGHNTVFWYRQTMMQGLELLAYFRNRAPLDDSGMPKDRFSAEMPDATLATLKIQPSEPRDSAVYFCASGFLRVLHQETQYFGPGTRLLVL.

Details on this clone: An end of the junction differs from the germline gene, which may be a read error. This sample also contains other DNA sequences that code for the same CDR3. The chain links TRBV6-6 to TRBJ1-6; D not certain. From germline, CDR1 is MNHNY and CDR2 SVGAGI (reference sequence). This CDR3 region has 14 residues. This CDR3 is CASSYGQDNSPLHF. The CDR3 bases are TGTGCCAGTAGTTACGGGCAAGATAATTCACCCCTCCACTTT.

The V and J genes are TRBV18 and TRBJ1-1; D possibly corresponds to TRBD1 (6 bases). This CDR3 has 15 amino acids. Germline CDR1 is KGHSH and CDR2 is LQKENI. V dropped 5 bases and J dropped 1 base, with 14 bases sitting between them. The CDR3 spells CASSNKQGSNTEAFF. The CDR3 nucleotides read TGTGCCAGCTCAAATAAACAGGGCTCGAACACTGAAGCTTTCTTT. Looking up the rest from reference TRBV18 and TRBJ1-1 gives the full variable domain: NAGVMQNPRHLVRRRGQEARLRCSPMKGHSHVYWYRQLPEEGLKFMVYLQKENIIDESGMPKERFSAEFPKEGPSILRIQQVVRGDSAAYFCASSNKQGSNTEAFFGQGTRLTVV.

The rearrangement joins TRBV7-6 to TRBJ2-3; weak D call: TRBD2 (5 bases). Germline CDR1 SGHVS, CDR2 FNYEAQ. V was clipped by 2 bases and J by 0 bases, with 9 bases between them. This CDR3 has 15 amino acids. CDR3 nucleotide sequence: TGTGCCAGCAGCTTAAGCGGTCGTAGCACAGATACGCAGTATTTT. It specifies CASSLSGRSTDTQYF.

J is TRBJ2-2 and V is TRBV10-3; TRBD2 aligns across 12 bases. The CDR3 sequence is 15 residues long. Trimming cost V 10 bases and J 3 bases; bases outside gene matches: 6. Germline V gene data show CDR1 as ENHRY and CDR2 as SYGVKD. Here the CDR3 reads CATQTSGSYTGELFF. CDR3 nucleotide sequence: TGTGCCACACAGACTAGCGGGAGCTACACCGGGGAGCTGTTTTTT.

CDR3 sequence reads: CASSLAGWKGATFF. CDR3 DNA: TGTGCCAGCAGCTTAGCTGGGTGGAAGGGGGCAACTTTCTTT. The chain couples TRBV7-2 to TRBJ1-1; 7 bases line up with TRBD1. From germline, CDR1 is SGHTA and CDR2 FQGNSA. The V and J ends lost 0 bases and 12 bases, in that order; junction bases with no gene match: 10. The CDR3 sequence is 14 residues long. Combining the CDR3 with reference TRBV7-2 and TRBJ1-1 gives the whole variable domain GAGVSQSPSNKVTEKGKDVELRCDPISGHTALYWYRQSLGQGLEFLIYFQGNSAPDKSGLPSDRFSAERTGGSVSTLTIQRTQQEDSAVYLCASSLAGWKGATFFGQGTRLTVV.

The chain has TRBV19 and TRBJ2-7; TRBD2 matches at 13 bases. Trimming cost V 4 bases and J 4 bases; bases outside gene matches: 4. The CDR3 loop spans 15 amino acids. The germline CDR1 and CDR2 sequences are LNHDA and SQIVND (reference sequence). CDR3 sequence (DNA): TGTGCCAGTAGTAGGGGGACTAGCGGGGAATACGAGCAGTACTTC. Its protein product is CASSRGTSGEYEQYF.

V is TRBV4-1 and J is TRBJ1-2; D not certain. The CDR3 sequence is 14 residues long. Germline CDR1 and CDR2: MGHRA and YSYEKL. V shed 0 bases and J shed 2 bases, with 7 bases lying between them. The CDR3 region has the DNA TGCGCCAGCAGCCAAGATGGGCGCAACTATGGCTACACCTTC. Its translation: CASSQDGRNYGYTF.

The chain couples TRBV5-4 to TRBJ1-2; no reliable D call. This CDR3 has 15 amino acids. V was trimmed by 3 bases and J by 7 bases, leaving 19 bases between them. Per the germline V gene, CDR1 is SGHNT and CDR2 is YYREEE (reference sequence). The CDR3 nucleotides are TGTGCCAGCAGCTCGTTTCACCCCCTAGAAGGTGGCTACACCTTC. It specifies CASSSFHPLEGGYTF.

This sequence joins TRBV7-9 and TRBJ1-5; D gene unclear. V was trimmed by 5 bases and J by 3 bases, leaving 11 bases between them. Germline-derived CDR1 and CDR2 are SEHNR and FQNEAQ (reference sequence). The CDR3 length is 14 residues. In nucleotides, the CDR3 is TGTGCCAGCAGCCCTGAGAGCTTCAATCAGCCCCAGCATTTT. This encodes CASSPESFNQPQHF.

V is TRBV27 and J is TRBJ1-1; D is undetermined. Germline assignment: CDR1 MNHEY and CDR2 SMNVEV (reference sequence). The CDR3 extends over 14 amino acids. V was clipped by 2 bases and J by 3 bases, with 10 bases between them. The CDR3 DNA follows: TGTGCCAGCAGTTTAGAGGCGGGCGACACTGAAGCTTTCTTT. Amino acid sequence: CASSLEAGDTEAFF.

The gene calls are TRBV6-1 and TRBJ1-5, with 10 bases identical to TRBD1. J gave up 5 bases and V 6 bases, and 1 base lay outside the gene matches. The CDR3 runs 13 residues. Germline V CDR1 and CDR2: MNHNS, SASEGT. CDR3 bases: TGTGCCAGCAGGGGGACAGGGGATCAGCCCCAGCATTTT. Amino acids: CASRGTGDQPQHF.

A few counts support this clone. The sample carries other DNA sequences with the same CDR3. The chain recombines TRBV5-4 with TRBJ1-1; 9 nucleotides line up with TRBD1. There are 14 residues in the CDR3. The germline gives CDR1 SGHNT, CDR2 YYREEE (reference sequence). With V trimmed by 1 base and J by 2 bases, 0 bases remained unmatched. CDR3: CASSLTGGNTEAFF. The CDR3 DNA is TGTGCCAGCAGCTTGACAGGGGGCAACACTGAAGCTTTCTTT.

This chain links TRBV5-4 with TRBJ2-3; D ambiguous. Germline V gene data show CDR1 as SGHNT and CDR2 as YYREEE (reference sequence). Trimming took 3 bases from V and 7 from J, leaving 12 bases between them. The CDR3 runs 13 residues. The CDR3 is CASSYETRNTQYF. The CDR3 DNA sequence: TGTGCCAGCAGCTATGAGACCAGGAATACGCAGTATTTT.

Of note for this clone: The sample holds other DNA sequences that translate to the same CDR3. This chain uses TRBV5-8 with TRBJ2-7, with 11 bases that match TRBD2. The CDR3 extends over 17 amino acids. After removal of 0 bases from V and 3 bases from J, the junction contained 8 bases not matched to a gene. Per germline, CDR1 SGHTS and CDR2 YDEGEE. The CDR3: CASSLVPGLAGGYEQYF. CDR3 bases: TGTGCCAGCAGCTTGGTACCCGGACTAGCGGGCGGCTACGAGCAGTACTTC.

The genes are TRBV5-1 and TRBJ2-7; D is possibly TRBD1 (6 bases). CDR3 length: 13 amino acids. The germline V gene encodes CDR1 SGHRS and CDR2 YFSETQ. The V end was cut by 5 bases, the J end by 0 bases, with 9 bases between. Written as DNA, the CDR3 is TGCGCCAGCAGACAGGACAGCTCCTACGAGCAGTACTTC. Protein product: CASRQDSSYEQYF.

The CDR3, as DNA: TGCGCCAGCAGCTTGCAAGGGACAGAAAATGAAAAACTGTTTTTT. This gives the protein CASSLQGTENEKLFF. This chain links TRBV5-1 with TRBJ1-4; 7 nucleotides match TRBD1. The CDR3 consists of 15 residues. J was trimmed by 5 bases and V by 1 base; bases with no gene match: 5. Germline CDR1 and CDR2: SGHRS and YFSETQ.

This chain joins TRBV25-1 and TRBJ1-3, with 9 bases aligning to TRBD1. Unmatched junction bases numbered 10, after V lost 4 bases and J lost 0 bases. The CDR3 runs to 18 residues. Germline assignment: CDR1 MGHDK and CDR2 SYGVNS. The CDR3 DNA sequence: TGTGCCAGCAGTGGGGACGACAGGGGGAAACTCTCTGGAAACACCATATATTTT. Its translation is CASSGDDRGKLSGNTIYF.

The chain has TRBV6-1 and TRBJ1-1; no definite D call. The CDR3 contains 12 residues. V shed 7 bases and J shed 1 base, with 7 bases lying between them. Germline CDR1 is MNHNS and CDR2 is SASEGT. The CDR3 protein is CASTPKNTEAFF. In DNA form, the CDR3 reads TGTGCCAGCACCCCTAAGAACACTGAAGCTTTCTTT.

The V gene is TRBV28, the J gene TRBJ2-3; the D gene is possibly TRBD2 (6 bases). The CDR3 has 16 amino acids. Looked up from germline, CDR1 is MDHEN and CDR2 is SYDVKM. The V and J ends lost 6 bases and 2 bases respectively, with 18 bases between them. This chain's CDR3 is CASSEAGETFTDTQYF. The CDR3 nucleotides are TGTGCCAGCAGCGAAGCGGGCGAAACGTTCACAGATACGCAGTATTTT.

In its sample, this clone was seen a few times. The chain links TRBV11-2 to TRBJ2-1; D unclear. The germline V and J ends were trimmed by 1 base and 6 bases, with 7 bases remaining between them. The CDR3 sequence is 13 residues long. CDR1 and CDR2 from the germline V gene are SGHAT and FQNNGV. This CDR3 reads CASSLGLANEQFF. The CDR3 bases are TGTGCCAGCAGCTTAGGACTCGCCAATGAGCAGTTCTTC.

This clone was counted only a few times. Written as DNA, the CDR3 is TGTGCCAGCAGTTTAGAGAGAGCTAATGAAAAACTGTTTTTT. It is translated as CASSLERANEKLFF. The J gene is TRBJ1-4, the V gene TRBV28; D is uncertain. V lost 2 bases and J 3 bases, leaving 7 bases between the germline ends. This CDR3 has 14 residues. Per the germline V gene, CDR1 is MDHEN and CDR2 is SYDVKM.

This clone was seen a handful of times. This chain connects TRBV6-5 to TRBJ1-4, with D tentatively TRBD1 (5 bases). The CDR3 runs to 14 residues. V was cut by 6 bases and J by 3 bases, with 11 bases left in between. CDR1 and CDR2 from the germline V gene are MNHEY and SVGAGI. CDR3 sequence: CASSQGHANEKLFF. DNA of the CDR3: TGTGCCAGCAGCCAGGGTCACGCTAATGAAAAACTGTTTTTT.

The rearrangement links TRBV7-2 to TRBJ2-7; 8 bases agree with TRBD2. The CDR3 runs 16 residues. Germline lookup yields CDR1 SGHTA and CDR2 FQGNSA. Unmatched junction bases numbered 7, after V lost 0 bases and J lost 3 bases. The CDR3 here is CASSLAQAGEDYEQYF. The CDR3 region has the DNA TGTGCCAGCAGCTTAGCTCAAGCGGGAGAGGACTACGAGCAGTACTTC. Full variable domain (outside the CDR3, taken from reference TRBV7-2 and TRBJ2-7): GAGVSQSPSNKVTEKGKDVELRCDPISGHTALYWYRQSLGQGLEFLIYFQGNSAPDKSGLPSDRFSAERTGGSVSTLTIQRTQQEDSAVYLCASSLAQAGEDYEQYFGPGTRLTVT.

This clone was seen only once. The chain carries TRBV6-1 and TRBJ1-6, with a weak D call TRBD1 (5 bases). The CDR3 loop spans 14 amino acids. CDR1 MNHNS and CDR2 SASEGT come from the germline V gene. Trimming took 1 base from V and 9 from J, leaving 10 bases between them. Written as DNA, the CDR3 is TGTGCCAGCAGTGAAGGAGGAAGGGGTTCACCCCTCCACTTT. Its protein product is CASSEGGRGSPLHF.